This TCR beta chain is drawn from a study of patients and donors after allogeneic stem cell transplantation. The J segment lost 7 bases and the V segment lost 9 bases, leaving 2 bases of the junction unmatched. The CDR3 sequence is 10 residues long. This clonotype was counted between two and nine times. MiXCR, run by TCRdb on the RT-PCR reads, gives a single entry per CDR3 protein. The table records hundreds of thousands of distinct CDR3 sequences, 16% of them present only once. Sequenced: blood, either unsorted or a sorted T cell fraction (not recorded which). The source of this sequence is a human donor who was either an allogeneic HSCT recipient or a stem cell or donor lymphocyte infusion donor (not recorded which). It is not recorded whose cells these are; they may come from a transplant donor. The chain uses TRBV12-3 or TRBV12-4 and TRBJ1-2; 7 nucleotides match TRBD1. DNA of the CDR3: TGTGCCAGTAGGGGGCCTGGCTACACCTTC. Translated, it gives CASRGPGYTF.